What follows is one T cell receptor beta chain and its context. Its antigen remains unknown. Looked up from germline, CDR1 is SGDLS and CDR2 is YYNGEE. The J segment lost 4 bases and the V segment lost 4 bases, leaving 10 bases of the junction unmatched. This CDR3 contains 16 residues. This record comes from a study of cytomegalovirus exposure and HLA in healthy donors. Whole-study results and caveats: In most subjects, TCR beta sequences reportedly gave accurate predictions of HLA-A and HLA-B alleles. Available immune exposure information covered CMV serostatus only. Later analysis identified a missense DCLRE1C variant that was linked to TCR beta V- and J-gene trimming.

This PCR relied on a set of 60 Vbeta primers and 13 Jbeta primers. Libraries were prepared by immunoSEQ multiplex PCR; TCRdb keeps only in-frame clonotypes and omits some of them. The sample lists roughly 250,000 clones, under 80% seen once, with around 2% in the top ten. V usage is TRBV9 and J usage is TRBJ1-2; 10 bases fit TRBD1. This TCR was sampled from a female donor in good health and CMV-seronegative. The sequencing sample was made of PBMCs. Here the CDR3 DNA reads TGTGCCAGCAGCCCCACGGGACAGGGGATGATCTATGGCTACACCTTC. Encoded protein: CASSPTGQGMIYGYTF.